This T cell receptor beta chain was identified during a study of T cells in localized non-small cell lung cancer. About this clone: What it recognizes is unknown.

This CDR3 contains 16 residues. Germline V CDR1 and CDR2: MDHEN, SYDVKM. The ends lost 5 bases at V and 3 bases at J; junction bases unmatched: 5. General study points: Since sequencing was restricted to only one region of the tumor, intratumor heterogeneity remains a possibility. Compared with tumor, uninvolved adjacent lung displayed greater T cell clonality, ranking highest overall. Adjacent lung tissue had a median about 58 of the top 100 clones found in the tumor.

The data were produced by immunoSEQ multiplex PCR, yet TCRdb's version contains in-frame clones alone and is incomplete. The sample includes about 33,000 clones, about nine tenths of them seen just once. The chain joins TRBV28 to TRBJ2-2; 11 bases fit TRBD1. The sequence derives from a man between 40 and 70 years old with stage I lung adenocarcinoma. The sequencing used peripheral blood, collected before any cancer treatment. The CDR3 sequence: CASSHGTGGDTGELFF. CDR3 nucleotide sequence: TGTGCCAGCAGTCATGGGACAGGGGGGGACACCGGGGAGCTGTTTTTT.